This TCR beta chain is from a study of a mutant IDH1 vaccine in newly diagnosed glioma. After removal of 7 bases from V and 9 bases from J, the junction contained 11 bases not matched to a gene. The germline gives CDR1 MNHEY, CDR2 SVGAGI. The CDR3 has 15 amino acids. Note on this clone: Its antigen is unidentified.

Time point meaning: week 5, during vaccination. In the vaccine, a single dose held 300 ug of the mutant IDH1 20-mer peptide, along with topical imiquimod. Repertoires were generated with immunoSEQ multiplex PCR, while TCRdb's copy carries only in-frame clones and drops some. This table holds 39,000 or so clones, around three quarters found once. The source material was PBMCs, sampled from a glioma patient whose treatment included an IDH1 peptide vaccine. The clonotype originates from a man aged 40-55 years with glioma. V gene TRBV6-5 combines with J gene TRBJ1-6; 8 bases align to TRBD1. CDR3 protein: CASTTGQGRVSPLHF. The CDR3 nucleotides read TGTGCCAGCACCACCGGACAGGGAAGGGTTTCACCCCTCCACTTT.